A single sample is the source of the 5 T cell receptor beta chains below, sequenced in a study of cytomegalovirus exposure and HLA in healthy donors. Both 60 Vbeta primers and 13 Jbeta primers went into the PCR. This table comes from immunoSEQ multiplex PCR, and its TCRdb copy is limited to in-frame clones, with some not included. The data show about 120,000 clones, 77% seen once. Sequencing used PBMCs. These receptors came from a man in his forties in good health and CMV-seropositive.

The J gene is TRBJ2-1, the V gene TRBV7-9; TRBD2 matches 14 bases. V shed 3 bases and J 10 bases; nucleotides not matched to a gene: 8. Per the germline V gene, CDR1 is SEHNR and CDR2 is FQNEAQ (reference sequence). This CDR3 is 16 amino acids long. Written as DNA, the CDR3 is TGTGCCAGCAGCTTTCTGGGGACTAGCGGGGGAGGGGAGCAGTTCTTC. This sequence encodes CASSFLGTSGGGEQFF.

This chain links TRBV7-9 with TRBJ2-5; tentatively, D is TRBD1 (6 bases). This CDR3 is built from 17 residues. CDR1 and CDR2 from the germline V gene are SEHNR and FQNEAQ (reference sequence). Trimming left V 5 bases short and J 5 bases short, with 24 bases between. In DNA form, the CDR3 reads TGTGCCAGCAGCCCTGTCAACGGGGACAAACGACGGGAGACCCAGTACTTC. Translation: CASSPVNGDKRRETQYF.

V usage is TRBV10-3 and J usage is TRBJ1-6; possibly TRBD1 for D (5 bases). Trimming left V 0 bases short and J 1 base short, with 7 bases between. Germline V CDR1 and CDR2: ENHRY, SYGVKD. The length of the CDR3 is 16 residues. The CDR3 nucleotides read TGTGCCATCAGTGAGTCGGGGGGATCCTATAATTCACCCCTCCACTTT. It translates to CAISESGGSYNSPLHF.

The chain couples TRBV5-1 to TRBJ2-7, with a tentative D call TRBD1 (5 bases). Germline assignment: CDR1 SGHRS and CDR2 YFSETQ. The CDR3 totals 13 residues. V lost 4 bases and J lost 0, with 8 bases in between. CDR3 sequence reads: CASSQTVSYEQYF. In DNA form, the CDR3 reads TGCGCCAGCAGCCAGACAGTCTCCTACGAGCAGTACTTC.

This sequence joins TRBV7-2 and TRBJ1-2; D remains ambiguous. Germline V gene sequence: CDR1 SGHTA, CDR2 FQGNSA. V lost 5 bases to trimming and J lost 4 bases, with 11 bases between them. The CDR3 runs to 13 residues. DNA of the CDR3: TGTGCCAGCAGCCAAGAACAGCTCTATGGCTACACCTTC. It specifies CASSQEQLYGYTF.